This T cell receptor beta chain was documented in a study of T cells in Graves' hyperthyroidism and ophthalmopathy (dated by TCRdb to the late 2010s). In the study overall: Peripheral blood was sampled at the time of initial diagnosis, prior to any treatment. To identify TCR V-J signatures that set the groups apart, the researchers used a discovery cohort of 100 patients, made up of some 41 with Graves' ophthalmopathy and 57 with stable Graves' hyperthyroidism. Prospective prediction of ophthalmopathy was tested in an independent validation cohort of approximately 18 hyperthyroidism patients and 17 patients who later progressed to ophthalmopathy. For training and testing, the 80 to 100 patients in the discovery cohort were randomly divided in a 7:3 ratio. Thyroid tissue and blood T-cell repertoires from more than 5 Graves' hyperthyroidism patients were also compared in the study. Once sampling was done, hyperthyroidism patients were given methimazole at a starting dose of 30 mg daily, whereas ophthalmopathy patients were given high-dose intravenous methylprednisolone. The paper describes TCR Vbeta CDR3 sequencing of more than 120 peripheral blood samples, made up of 43 ophthalmopathy patients, approximately 73 hyperthyroidism patients and some 17 progressor patients.

The investigation overall reported the following: No statistical method was used to set the sample size in advance, and investigators knew the group allocation. Most expanded thyroid clonotypes (frequency above 0.001) were also detected in blood, a finding suggesting that blood repertoires may reflect thyroid immune responses. A 13 V-J signature model separated ophthalmopathy from stable hyperthyroidism, with nearly 90% sensitivity and 81.08% specificity in cross-validation and 80%/75% in testing. In validation, progression to ophthalmopathy was predicted by the model with 70% to 71% sensitivity and 72% to 85% specificity, a median of approximately 6.5 months before onset.

Stable Graves' hyperthyroidism was defined as no progression to ophthalmopathy during 18 months of follow-up. Hyperthyroidism patients were newly diagnosed, with disease duration under 2 months, and aged 18 to 65 years. Any patient with an uncontrolled infection, another autoimmune disease, pregnancy or lactation was excluded. Diagnoses were established on the basis of clinical symptoms, serum thyroxine and TRAb, thyroid ultrasound, and orbital computed tomography. PBMCs were separated from over 9 ml of fresh peripheral blood using Ficoll-Paque density gradient centrifugation. Total RNA was extracted using Trizol reagent, and RNA quality was assessed on an Agilent 2100 Bioanalyzer. After removal of 5 bases from V and 5 bases from J, the junction retains 10 bases not matched to a gene. The CDR3 starts with the cysteine, ends with the phenylalanine, and has 15 residues. CDR3 DNA only is kept here, 45 bases in frame from base 1. Via the germline V gene, CDR1 is SGHNT and CDR2 YENEEA.

The TCR beta CDR3 regions were amplified from RNA transcripts. A first-round RT-PCR of the TCR CDR3 used the HTBI primer set with the Qiagen OneStep RT-PCR kit. Libraries were constructed in a second round of multiplex PCR, after which size selection and purification were carried out. Paired-end sequencing of the libraries was performed with 100 bp reads on an Illumina HiSeq2000. The study's own analysis went as follows. SOAPnuke was used to process the raw data, with reads discarded if the reads contained adapters or uncalled bases, had a mean Phred below 15, or lacked an exact constant-primer or identifier match. High-quality paired reads were merged using COPE v1.2.5, and each unique nucleotide sequence was defined as a clonotype. MiTCR v1.1 was used to align the clonotypes against IMGT TRBV, TRBD and TRBJ reference segments. Analysis was restricted to V-J combinations with a frequency above 0.0001, which covered 99.2% of repertoires. The TCS score was defined as F50 (clonal expansion) divided by E x V (chaos), with BLOSUM62-based TCRdist calculated between CDR3 peptides within each V-J. Welch's t-statistics and random forest reduced roughly 540 V-J features to 13, which were used in a naive Bayes classifier (R e1071). TCRdb passed the public sequencing reads through fastp at Q25 and MiXCR, retaining productive beta sequences. All rows with the same CDR3 protein become a single entry with the most common DNA and genes. The V and J calls and clone size are TCRdb's, not the authors'. Within this sample are around 500,000 distinct CDR3 sequences, with about an eighth of them counted one time only. The ten largest clones represent 15% to 20% of the sample.

This clonotype was detected many times. Its antigen remains unidentified. Per-base quality was not reported, and no clone a single base away is much larger than it. This clonotype was obtained from a woman under 30 with Graves' hyperthyroidism. The V and J segments used are TRBV11-3 and TRBJ2-5, and TRBD1 matches 8 of the central bases. Specimen: blood. In nucleotide form, the sequence is TGTGCCAGCAGCACCCGGACAGGGAGTGGGGAGACCCAGTACTTC. It translates to CASSTRTGSGETQYF.